This T cell receptor (beta chain) was captured in a study of preoperative IRX-2 immunotherapy in early breast cancer. Treatment in this sample: preoperative locoregional IRX-2 cytokine immunotherapy. Patients received preoperative, locoregional IRX-2 cytokine immunotherapy in a phase Ib study. Clones were read by immunoSEQ multiplex PCR, and TCRdb kept only the in-frame ones, dropping some. The sample carries some 99,000 clones, roughly 85% recorded once. CDR1 is MDHEN and CDR2 is SYDVKM in the germline V gene. V was pared by 5 bases and J by 9 bases, with 17 bases between. The CDR3 consists of 14 residues.

The input for sequencing was tumor tissue, taken after IRX-2 immunotherapy. J is TRBJ2-1 and V is TRBV28, with D perhaps matching TRBD2 (7 bases). The sequence came from a human donor with breast cancer. CDR3 in DNA: TGTGCCAGCAGTCCGGGGGGCCTGCTTCGTGAGCAGTTCTTC. Translating gives CASSPGGLLREQFF.